This T cell receptor beta chain was identified in a study of OX40 agonist ivuxolimab in advanced cancers. This clone is medium-sized within its sample. Assay: immunoSEQ multiplex PCR; the TCRdb copy retains only in-frame clones and omits some. The sample contains about 53,000 clones, over 75% of which appear only once. The CDR3 sequence is 13 residues long. Trimming left V 8 bases short and J 7 bases short, with 17 bases between. From germline, CDR1 is MNHNS and CDR2 SASEGT. The origin of this receptor is an adult with an advanced solid tumor such as melanoma, head and neck, liver or kidney cancer. The J gene is TRBJ1-2, the V gene TRBV6-1; D gene uncertain. The source was CD4+ or CD8+ T cells sorted from blood, collected in a trial of the OX40 agonist ivuxolimab. In nucleotides, the CDR3 is TGTGCCAGCGCGCCGGGTGAAACGGCTGGCTACACCTTC. It codes for CASAPGETAGYTF.